This TCR beta chain was recorded in a study of T cell repertoires in cytomegalovirus infection. At the level of the study: The study used recently identified HLA-C-restricted and well-studied HLA-B-restricted CMV epitopes. Public TCR beta signatures provided an indication of both CMV infection and a matching HLA type.

TCRdb re-called the reads with MiXCR, one entry per CDR3 protein. The sample includes about 920,000 distinct CDR3 sequences, around 32% of them seen just once. Study results and limitations: The ex vivo response was dominated by HLA-C-restricted CMV-specific TCR beta clonotypes.

On this clonotype: The antigen is not known.

V lost 0 bases and J lost 2, with 19 bases in between. From germline, CDR1 is MGHDK and CDR2 SYGVNS. The CDR3 loop spans 18 amino acids. V usage is TRBV25-1 and J usage is TRBJ1-1, with D maybe TRBD1 (6 bases). The specimen comprised cultured CD8+ T cells from PBMCs, sampled from culture after CMV antigen stimulation. This TCR came from a human donor in good health (CMV status not recorded). Some clones in this sample may be carry-over from other donors' samples. This chain's CDR3 is CASSEYLVDRWGNTEAFF. The CDR3 DNA sequence: TGTGCCAGCAGTGAATATTTGGTTGACAGGTGGGGAAACACTGAAGCTTTCTTT.